This record looks at one T cell receptor (beta chain) sequence and its context. This clone was counted a single time. This clone's antigen is unknown. No per-base quality is available; no much larger clone lies one base away. The data originate from a study of blood T cell repertoires in COVID-19 (dated by TCRdb to 2020 to 2021). At the level of the whole study: Samples covering the acute and convalescent phases of COVID-19 were provided by collaborators in the United States, Italy and Spain. The prospective study material was composed of cDNA or gDNA derived from T cells, B-cell-depleted T cells, or PBMCs. The dataset comprised deeply sampled blood TCRbeta repertoires from subjects exposed to, actively infected with, or recovered from COVID-19. The repertoires were released in a freely available public database intended as a resource for research on the immune response to SARS-CoV-2. Samples came from the ongoing ImmuneRACE study (first 160 participants) plus 1,254 subjects from 6 global collaborators. Nearly every sample came with metadata listing a de-identified subject ID, COVID-19 status, age in years and sex. HLA class I and class II types, where available, came from metadata supplied by the sample provider rather than from assay-based typing. Summary of the overall study and its limitations: How much clinical and demographic metadata was included differed by source and by participant, and the metadata was provided uncurated.

TCRbeta CDR3 regions were amplified from genomic DNA by means of the immunoSEQ Assay, a bias-controlled multiplex PCR. In the paper's pipeline: Nucleated cell counts per sample were estimated from amplification of reference gene primers within the assay. Sequence reads were collapsed and filtered to measure the absolute abundance of every unique TCRbeta CDR3 rearrangement. For each sample, productive Simpson clonality was calculated as the square root of Simpson's diversity index across productive rearrangements. This immuneACCESS table, as held by TCRdb, lists in-frame sequences with V and J called but not all clones. Of the missing ones, under half trace to an unresolved V gene in checked studies; the others have no known cause. The V and J calls and the clone size are those of that table, but D and trimming were determined from the DNA. Present in this sample are 260,000 or so clones, roughly 82% of which were seen just once. The biggest ten clones account for around 4.7% of the sample.

Including cysteine and phenylalanine, the CDR3 has 13 amino acids. Only CDR3 DNA is held: 39 bases, read in frame from base 1. Looking up the germline V gene yields CDR1 SGHRS and CDR2 YFSETQ. V is pruned by 3 bases and J by 7 bases, leaving 5 bases of the junction without a gene match. Each collaborating institution followed its own protocols to collect whole blood in K2EDTA tubes. For TCRbeta analysis, collaborators shipped samples in one of three forms: frozen whole blood, isolated PBMCs, or DNA extracted from either of those sample types. The sequenced sample was peripheral blood. Rearrangement joined TRBV5-1 to TRBJ2-5, with 8 bases matching TRBD2. This TCR was sampled from a woman in her 70s with acute or convalescent COVID-19. The nucleotide sequence is TGCGCCAGCAGCTCTGATCGGGGGGGGACCCAGTACTTC. This gives the protein CASSSDRGGTQYF.